This is a list of T cell receptor beta chains from one sample in a study of blood T cells in healthy people across ages. TCRdb reprocessed the 5' RACE reads via MiXCR and lists one record per CDR3 protein. The table records fewer than 1,000,000 distinct CDR3 sequences, around 43% of them present only once. Sequenced: blood. The receptors stem from a man between 60 and 75 years old in good health. Each CDR3 is given with its conserved first and last residue. The D gene is left open where the match is weak. Clone size is given for some rows only: seen once, a few or many times, or a class if the clone is expanded.

cdr3_aa cdr3_nt clone_size v_call d_call j_call
CASSLQTGMGETQYF TGTGCCAGCTCACTTCAGACAGGCATGGGGGAGACCCAGTACTTC NA TRBV18 NA TRBJ2-5
CASSPQGRSITDTQYF TGTGCCAGCTCACCACAGGGCCGATCTATCACAGATACGCAGTATTTT NA TRBV18 NA TRBJ2-3
CASSWRQGLYNEQFF TGTGCCAGCAGCTGGAGACAGGGGCTTTACAATGAGCAGTTCTTC NA TRBV7-9 TRBD1 TRBJ2-1
CASSPDWTGYGYTF TGTGCCAGCAGCCCCGACTGGACGGGCTATGGCTACACCTTC NA TRBV6-5 NA TRBJ1-2
CASSPGTSGDQPQHF TGCGCCAGCAGTCCCGGGACTAGCGGGGATCAGCCCCAGCATTTT few TRBV4-3 NA TRBJ1-5
CASSPLTYEQYF TGTGCCAGCAGTCCTCTAACCTACGAGCAGTACTTC NA TRBV7-9 NA TRBJ2-7
CASSFNGAGYNEQFF TGCGCCAGCAGCTTTAACGGCGCCGGATACAATGAGCAGTTCTTC NA TRBV5-1 NA TRBJ2-1
CASSQATETRQYEQYF TGTGCCAGCAGCCAAGCGACAGAAACGAGGCAATACGAGCAGTACTTC few TRBV3-1 NA TRBJ2-7
CASSPRAANSPLHF TGTGCCAGCAGCCCGCGGGCGGCTAATTCACCCCTCCACTTT NA TRBV12-3/TRBV12-4 NA TRBJ1-6
CSARDKGSGWNAEAFF TGCAGTGCTAGAGATAAGGGGTCAGGGTGGAACGCTGAAGCTTTCTTT few TRBV20-1 NA TRBJ1-1
CSARAPPLGEQYF TGCAGTGCTAGAGCGCCGCCCCTGGGGGAGCAGTACTTC NA TRBV20-1 NA TRBJ2-7
CASSRQGSGANSRETQYF TGTGCCAGCTCAAGACAGGGGAGCGGGGCCAACTCAAGGGAGACCCAGTACTTC NA TRBV7-2 NA TRBJ2-5
CATSEKGRGVVETQYF TGTGCCACCAGTGAAAAAGGACGGGGGGTCGTGGAGACCCAGTACTTC few TRBV24-1 TRBD2 TRBJ2-5
CSARDGGAGGDTQYF TGCAGTGCTAGAGATGGCGGAGCGGGGGGGGATACGCAGTATTTT many TRBV20-1 TRBD2 TRBJ2-3
CASSQVRQANEKLFF TGCGCCAGCAGCCAAGTCAGGCAAGCTAATGAAAAACTGTTTTTT few TRBV4-3 NA TRBJ1-4
CASSLWGGQGFYEQYF TGTGCCAGCAGTTTATGGGGGGGACAGGGGTTCTACGAGCAGTACTTC NA TRBV28 TRBD1 TRBJ2-7
CASSQVGQNYGYTF TGTGCCAGCAGCCAAGTCGGGCAGAACTATGGCTACACCTTC NA TRBV3-1 NA TRBJ1-2
CASRSPGQGRGSYEQYF TGTGCCAGCAGATCCCCGGGACAGGGACGCGGGTCCTACGAGCAGTACTTC many TRBV6-2/TRBV6-3 TRBD1 TRBJ2-7
CASSLTGVAYGYTF TGTGCCAGCAGCTTGACAGGGGTCGCCTATGGCTACACCTTC few TRBV7-9 TRBD1 TRBJ1-2
CASSSGLAGGLSEQFF TGTGCCAGCAGCTCGGGACTAGCGGGGGGACTTAGTGAGCAGTTCTTC NA TRBV7-2 TRBD2 TRBJ2-1
CSAPGLAGVYEQFF TGCAGTGCTCCGGGACTAGCGGGGGTCTATGAGCAGTTCTTC many TRBV20-1 TRBD2 TRBJ2-1
CASSLRDRENTEAFF TGTGCCAGCAGCTTACGGGACAGGGAGAACACTGAAGCTTTCTTT few TRBV7-9 TRBD1 TRBJ1-1
CASSRDRGSVYEQYF TGTGCCAGCAGTCGGGACAGAGGGTCGGTCTACGAGCAGTACTTC few TRBV9 TRBD1 TRBJ2-7
CAWSRGGTRGETQYF TGTGCCTGGAGCCGCGGGGGGACTAGAGGGGAGACCCAGTACTTC NA TRBV30 TRBD2 TRBJ2-5
CAIGGQGDDQYF TGTGCCATCGGTGGACAGGGGGACGACCAGTACTTC NA TRBV10-3 TRBD1 TRBJ2-7
CASSQEITNSPYEQYF TGTGCCAGCAGCCAAGAAATTACTAACTCCCCCTACGAGCAGTACTTC few TRBV3-1 NA TRBJ2-7
CASSTYSYRDKPYEQYF TGTGCCAGCAGCACTTACAGTTACCGGGACAAACCCTACGAGCAGTACTTC NA TRBV11-2 NA TRBJ2-7
CSARANPDPLGVETQFF TGCAGTGCTAGAGCCAACCCTGACCCATTGGGCGTCGAGACCCAGTTCTTC NA TRBV20-1 NA TRBJ2-1
CSARDDGRIQETQYF TGCAGTGCTAGAGATGATGGACGGATCCAAGAGACCCAGTACTTC few TRBV20-1 NA TRBJ2-5
CASSLVRSSKNIQYF TGTGCCAGCAGCTTAGTGAGGAGTTCCAAAAACATTCAGTACTTC NA TRBV11-2 NA TRBJ2-4
CAGSYVATEAFF TGTGCCGGCAGTTATGTGGCGACTGAAGCTTTCTTT NA TRBV12-3/TRBV12-4 NA TRBJ1-1
CASSRGLAGGNQETQYF TGTGCCAGCAGCCGGGGACTAGCGGGGGGTAACCAAGAGACCCAGTACTTC NA TRBV7-2 TRBD2 TRBJ2-5
CAWSLGAQTQETQYF TGTGCCTGGAGTCTAGGGGCCCAAACACAAGAGACCCAGTACTTC NA TRBV30 NA TRBJ2-5
CASSLERGGETQYF TGTGCCAGCAGCTTAGAGCGGGGGGGCGAGACCCAGTACTTC few TRBV5-1 TRBD2 TRBJ2-5
CASTRTGLGRDNEQFF TGTGCCAGTACCAGGACAGGCCTAGGACGCGACAATGAGCAGTTCTTC NA TRBV19 TRBD1 TRBJ2-1
CSARGGGHLEQYF TGCAGTGCTAGAGGAGGGGGACATTTAGAGCAGTACTTC NA TRBV20-1 NA TRBJ2-5
CASSTSGVNQETQYF TGTGCCAGCAGTACTAGCGGGGTAAACCAAGAGACCCAGTACTTC NA TRBV12-3/TRBV12-4 TRBD2 TRBJ2-5